This T cell receptor (beta chain) was retrieved from a study of OX40 agonist ivuxolimab in advanced cancers. Using immunoSEQ multiplex PCR, the repertoire was profiled, and TCRdb retains in-frame clones only, with some absent. This sample has 90,000 or so clones; approximately 92% occur once, and the top ten carry around 0.34%. The junction had 12 bases not matched to a gene; V was cut back by 6 bases and J by 7 bases. CDR1 MGHRA and CDR2 YSYEKL come from the germline V gene. The CDR3 contains 16 residues. This chain uses TRBV4-1 with TRBJ2-2, with 9 bases matching TRBD2. The TCR comes from an adult with an advanced solid tumor such as melanoma, head and neck, liver or kidney cancer. The sequencing here drew on CD4+ or CD8+ T cells sorted from blood, taken in a trial of the OX40 agonist ivuxolimab. The CDR3 sequence: CASSPHLAGDGGELFF. The DNA of the CDR3 is TGCGCCAGCAGTCCCCATTTAGCGGGAGACGGCGGGGAGCTGTTTTTT.